Each of the 24 T cell receptor beta chains below was sequenced from the same sample in a study of shared clonotypes between healthy human individuals (dated by TCRdb to about 2020). Library preparation used the immunoSEQ multiplex PCR assay. This immuneACCESS table, as held by TCRdb, lists in-frame sequences with V and J called but not all clones. Of the missing ones, under half trace to an unresolved V gene in checked studies; the others have no known cause. The sample table holds hundreds of thousands of clones, of which more than 70% were seen once. Of the sample, about 12% is held by the ten largest clones. The sequencing sample was made of PBMCs. The receptors here all came from a woman in her thirties or forties in good health. Some clones in this sample may be carry-over from other donors' samples.

This sequence joins TRBV5-4 and TRBJ2-7; D is ambiguous. Trimming shortened V by 0 bases and J by 0 bases, and 10 bases separated the two germline ends. The CDR3 length is 15 residues. From germline, CDR1 is SGHNT and CDR2 YYREEE (reference sequence). The CDR3 protein is CASSLDSQTSYEQYF. The CDR3 DNA sequence: TGTGCCAGCAGCTTGGATTCTCAGACCTCCTACGAGCAGTACTTC.

With respect to this clone: An end of the junction differs from the germline gene, which may be a read error. In the same sample, other DNA sequences code for this CDR3. The V call is TRBV28, the J call TRBJ1-3, with 8 bases aligning to TRBD1. The germline V gene encodes CDR1 MDHEN and CDR2 SYDVKM. The CDR3 extends over 16 amino acids. CDR3 bases: TGTGCCAGCAGTCACCCTGGGGACAGGTCTGGAAACACCATATATTTC. It translates to CASSHPGDRSGNTIYF.

This sequence joins TRBV27 and TRBJ2-1, with D perhaps matching TRBD2 (6 bases). The CDR3 loop spans 14 amino acids. CDR1 and CDR2 (germline): MNHEY, SMNVEV (reference sequence). Trimming took off 8 bases at V and 3 bases at J, with 14 bases between the two ends. CDR3 bases: TGTGCCAGCTGGGGTGGGGGGTACTACAATGAGCAGTTCTTC. Encoded protein: CASWGGGYYNEQFF.

This clone was counted a few times. The chain has TRBV21-1 and TRBJ1-4. TRBV21-1 is assigned pseudogene status. There are 18 residues in the CDR3. CDR3 protein: CASSKGGRARAESEKLFF. CDR3 nucleotide sequence: TGTGCCAGCAGCAAAGGTGGGCGGGCGAGGGCAGAGAGTGAAAAACTGTTTTTT.

The V call is TRBV7-9, the J call TRBJ2-3; possibly TRBD1 for D (6 bases). The CDR3 covers 14 residues. Deletions cut 4 bases from V and 2 bases from J, with 10 bases between. Germline V gene lookup returns CDR1 SEHNR and CDR2 FQNEAQ (reference sequence). The CDR3 protein is CASSWTDITDTQYF. For the CDR3, the DNA is TGTGCCAGCAGCTGGACAGACATCACAGATACGCAGTATTTT. The variable domain in full, completed from reference TRBV7-9 and TRBJ2-3, reads DTGVSQNPRHKITKRGQNVTFRCDPISEHNRLYWYRQTLGQGPEFLTYFQNEAQLEKSRLLSDRFSAERPKGSFSTLEIQRTEQGDSAMYLCASSWTDITDTQYFGPGTRLTVL.

This chain joins TRBV7-8 and TRBJ1-5; D is unclear. Deletions cut 2 bases from V and 12 bases from J, with 17 bases between. CDR3 length: 14 residues. Germline CDR1 SGHVS, CDR2 FQNEAQ. CDR3 loop: CASSLTTSTRLQHF. The CDR3 nucleotides are TGTGCCAGCAGCTTAACAACCAGCACCCGGCTCCAGCATTTT.

V and J are TRBV4-3 and TRBJ1-2, with 7 bases lining up with TRBD1. This CDR3 region has 14 residues. Germline V lookup: CDR1 LGHNA, CDR2 YSLEER. The J segment lost 8 bases and the V segment lost 4 bases, leaving 10 bases of the junction unmatched. The DNA of the CDR3 is TGCGCCAGCAGCCCCTCCCGACAGGGCGGAGGCTACACCTTC. The encoded protein is CASSPSRQGGGYTF.

The CDR3 bases are TGTGCCAGCAGCCCAAACCCCCTACAGAGCTCCTACAATGAGCAGTTCTTC. This encodes CASSPNPLQSSYNEQFF. The chain links TRBV7-3 to TRBJ2-1; D is unclear. The CDR3 is made up of 17 amino acids. V was pared by 5 bases and J by 0 bases, with 17 bases between. The V gene's germline CDR1 is SGHTA and CDR2 FQGTGA.

J is TRBJ2-5 and V is TRBV4-1; D is perhaps TRBD1 (6 bases). The CDR3 is 13 amino acids. V was trimmed by 4 bases and J by 4 bases, leaving 10 bases between them. CDR1 is MGHRA, CDR2 YSYEKL, per germline. CDR3: CASSLETGETQYF. DNA for the CDR3: TGCGCCAGCAGCCTCGAGACAGGAGAGACCCAGTACTTC.

The V gene is TRBV5-1, the J gene TRBJ2-1; no clear D gene. V lost 0 bases and J lost 2, with 3 bases in between. This CDR3 spans 13 amino acids. CDR1 and CDR2 (germline): SGHRS, YFSETQ. CDR3 coding DNA: TGCGCCAGCAGCTTGGACCCCTACAATGAGCAGTTCTTC. Translation: CASSLDPYNEQFF.

This chain links TRBV4-2 with TRBJ2-3; the match to TRBD1 covers 9 bases. With V trimmed by 4 bases and J by 1 base, 9 bases remained unmatched. The CDR3 has 17 amino acids. Germline values: CDR1 LGHNA, CDR2 YNFKEQ. CDR3 protein: CASSPTSGQGRTDTQYF. CDR3 DNA: TGTGCCAGCAGCCCTACCTCGGGACAGGGACGCACAGATACGCAGTATTTT.

This clone was observed a handful of times. J is TRBJ2-7 and V is TRBV11-2; 7 bases fit TRBD1. V lost 0 bases and J lost 2; bases outside the gene matches: 4. Germline V gene sequence: CDR1 SGHAT, CDR2 FQNNGV. The CDR3 loop spans 15 amino acids. The CDR3 loop is CASSLDYRGPYEQYF. The CDR3 DNA reads as TGTGCCAGCAGCTTAGACTACAGGGGACCCTACGAGCAGTACTTC.

The chain combines TRBV5-1 with TRBJ1-1; 9 positions match TRBD1. The CDR3 contains 15 residues. CDR1 is SGHRS, CDR2 YFSETQ, per germline. The ends lost 4 bases at V and 4 bases at J; junction bases unmatched: 8. The CDR3 nucleotides read TGCGCCAGCAGCCCTGGGACAGGGAGGGTCACTGAAGCTTTCTTT. Amino acid sequence: CASSPGTGRVTEAFF. Full variable domain (remainder filled in from reference TRBV5-1 and TRBJ1-1): KAGVTQTPRYLIKTRGQQVTLSCSPISGHRSVSWYQQTPGQGLQFLFEYFSETQRNKGNFPGRFSGRQFSNSRSEMNVSTLELGDSALYLCASSPGTGRVTEAFFGQGTRLTVV.

The chain uses TRBV2 and TRBJ2-3, with D unclear. V lost 6 bases and J lost 0, with 16 bases in between. Germline CDR1 and CDR2: SNHLY and FYNNEI. CDR3 length equals 16 residues. Here the CDR3 reads CASSTTDTLSTDTQYF. CDR3 sequence (DNA): TGTGCCAGCAGCACGACTGACACCCTCAGCACAGATACGCAGTATTTT.

This rearrangement joins TRBV18 to TRBJ2-7; no clear D gene. CDR1 and CDR2 from the germline V gene are KGHSH and LQKENI. Trimming took 5 bases from V and 4 from J, leaving 9 bases between them. The CDR3 is 12 amino acids. CDR3 loop: CASSELPYEQYF. CDR3 in DNA: TGTGCCAGCTCAGAACTACCTTACGAGCAGTACTTC.

This clone was detected once. The chain carries TRBV5-5 and TRBJ2-7; TRBD1 matches at 8 bases. CDR1 and CDR2 (germline): SGHKS, YYEKEE (reference sequence). Trimming cost V 4 bases and J 3 bases; bases outside gene matches: 6. The CDR3 extends over 14 amino acids. CDR3 nucleotides: TGTGCCAGCAGCCCGACAGGGGCGCTCTACGAGCAGTACTTC. This gives the protein CASSPTGALYEQYF.

This clone was seen a handful of times. The same CDR3 is also encoded by other DNA sequences in this sample. The chain has TRBV2 and TRBJ2-7, with a possible D match to TRBD1 (6 bases). V was clipped by 4 bases and J by 6 bases, with 19 bases between them. Germline values: CDR1 SNHLY, CDR2 FYNNEI. The CDR3 runs 15 residues. The CDR3 region has the DNA TGTGCCAGCAGTGCTGGGGGCAGGGGTCATTCCGAGCAGTACTTC. Translation: CASSAGGRGHSEQYF.

V gene TRBV30 combines with J gene TRBJ2-7; D remains ambiguous. CDR1 is GTSNPN, CDR2 SVGIG, per germline (reference sequence). The CDR3 runs 12 residues. V shed 3 bases and J shed 2 bases, with 8 bases lying between them. This chain's CDR3 is CAWSVHTYEQYF. CDR3 sequence (DNA): TGTGCCTGGAGCGTCCACACCTACGAGCAGTACTTC. Looking up the rest from reference TRBV30 and TRBJ2-7 gives the full variable domain: SQTIHQWPATLVQPVGSPLSLECTVEGTSNPNLYWYRQAAGRGLQLLFYSVGIGQISSEVPQNLSASRPQDRQFILSSKKLLLSDSGFYLCAWSVHTYEQYFGPGTRLTVT.

This rearrangement joins TRBV28 to TRBJ1-1; 9 bases are shared with TRBD1. The length of the CDR3 is 14 residues. J lost 1 base, V lost 11 bases, and 8 bases had no gene match. Germline assignment: CDR1 MDHEN and CDR2 SYDVKM. CDR3 loop: CAGTGGLGNTEAFF. The CDR3 DNA sequence: TGTGCCGGTACAGGGGGCTTGGGGAACACTGAAGCTTTCTTT.

CDR3 region: CASSIGTAARETQYF. CDR3 coding DNA: TGTGCCAGCAGCATCGGGACAGCCGCGAGGGAGACCCAGTACTTC. The chain is built from TRBV7-2 and TRBJ2-5; 7 bases are shared with TRBD1. Germline assignment: CDR1 SGHTA and CDR2 FQGNSA. Trimming cost V 5 bases and J 5 bases; bases outside gene matches: 11. CDR3 length: 15 residues. The whole variable domain, filled in from reference TRBV7-2 and TRBJ2-5, reads GAGVSQSPSNKVTEKGKDVELRCDPISGHTALYWYRQSLGQGLEFLIYFQGNSAPDKSGLPSDRFSAERTGGSVSTLTIQRTQQEDSAVYLCASSIGTAARETQYFGPGTRLLVL.

Points on this clone: A far larger clone is off by one base, so a read error is likely. The sample holds other DNA sequences that translate to the same CDR3. The chain recombines TRBV5-4 with TRBJ1-2; the D is unclear. From germline, CDR1 is SGHNT and CDR2 YYREEE (reference sequence). This CDR3 spans 12 amino acids. The CDR3 sequence is CASSLVGSGYTF. CDR3 DNA sequence: TGTGCCAGCAGCTTGGTGGGATCTGGCTACACCTTT.

The chain employs TRBV19 and TRBJ2-7; D is undetermined. Germline CDR1 is LNHDA and CDR2 is SQIVND (reference sequence). Trimming removed 7 bases from V and 2 bases from J, with 12 bases in between. This CDR3 is 13 amino acids long. DNA of the CDR3: TGTGCCAGTACCCCCGGCCCGGCCTACGAGCAGTACTTC. This sequence encodes CASTPGPAYEQYF.

The genes are TRBV28 and TRBJ1-5; 7 bases align to TRBD1. This CDR3 is 21 amino acids long. The trim removed 6 bases at V and 5 bases at J, leaving 28 bases unmatched. CDR1 is MDHEN and CDR2 is SYDVKM in the germline V gene. CDR3 amino acids: CASRQMIRPWDSGPVDQPQHF. The CDR3 DNA is TGTGCCAGCAGACAGATGATTCGACCATGGGACAGTGGCCCCGTTGATCAGCCCCAGCATTTT.

The chain has TRBV10-3 and TRBJ1-4, with a tentative D call TRBD1 (6 bases). The CDR3 is 14 amino acids. Per germline, CDR1 ENHRY and CDR2 SYGVKD. V was pared by 4 bases and J by 5 bases, with 11 bases between. As DNA, the CDR3 is TGTGCCATCAGTGGCGCAGGGGCGAATGAAAAACTGTTTTTT. Its protein product is CAISGAGANEKLFF.